The sequence of this TCR beta chain was determined in a study of OX40 agonist ivuxolimab in advanced cancers. Overall study: Given to patients was ivuxolimab, an agonistic anti-OX40 (CD134) antibody. Patients were 82.7% male with ages roughly 20 to 90, mean about 60. Three patients showed partial responses: one hepatocellular carcinoma and two cutaneous melanoma cases. Study observations and caveats: Specificity for antigen went undetermined in the expanded peripheral T cells.

Libraries were prepared by immunoSEQ multiplex PCR; TCRdb keeps only in-frame clonotypes and omits some of them. The table lists about 5,500 clones, around four fifths of them singletons, with approximately 30% in the top ten. CDR3 length: 13 amino acids. Germline V lookup: CDR1 MRHNA, CDR2 SNTAGT. Trimming took 0 bases from V and 8 from J, leaving 8 bases between them. Concerning this clone: The antigen remains undetermined.

The J gene is TRBJ2-1, the V gene TRBV6-4; maybe TRBD1 (5 bases). The sequence came from an adult with an advanced solid tumor such as melanoma, head and neck, liver or kidney cancer. The material sequenced was CD4+ or CD8+ T cells sorted from blood, taken in a trial of the OX40 agonist ivuxolimab. The CDR3 loop reads CASSDSQGDEQFF. The CDR3 DNA reads TGTGCCAGCAGTGACTCGCAAGGGGATGAGCAGTTCTTC.